The 19 T cell receptor beta chains below were found in one sample sequenced in a study of monozygotic twins with inflammatory bowel disease. TCRdb reprocessed the 5' RACE reads and stores each CDR3 protein as one record, lacking DNA. The repertoire table contains about 160,000 distinct CDR3 sequences. Sequencing was carried out using blood. All receptors come from a human donor with ulcerative colitis or Crohn's disease, or a healthy co-twin of an affected twin (not recorded which).

The rearrangement links TRBV11-3 to TRBJ2-5. Germline V lookup: CDR1 SGHNT, CDR2 YENEEA. CDR3 length: 13 amino acids. The CDR3: CASSLSSQETRYF.

The chain links TRBV20-1 to TRBJ2-3. This CDR3 has 13 amino acids. Germline values: CDR1 DFQATT, CDR2 SNEGSKA (reference sequence). CDR3 region: CSARDRSTDTQYF.

The chain combines TRBV12-3 or TRBV12-4 with TRBJ1-1; TCRdb gives TRBD1 as the D gene, but with no DNA this cannot be confirmed. CDR3 length: 13 amino acids. CDR3 amino acids: CASSPQGWTEAFF.

The gene calls are TRBV5-6 and TRBJ2-2; TCRdb names TRBD1, which stays unverified in the absence of DNA. This CDR3 spans 14 amino acids. Germline CDR1 SGHDT, CDR2 YYEEEE. The CDR3 protein is CASSRGPNTGELFF.

The rearrangement uses TRBV4-2 and TRBJ1-6. The CDR3 runs to 11 residues. In germline, CDR1 is LGHNA, CDR2 YNFKEQ. The CDR3 here is CASSLGGPLHF.

The J gene is TRBJ1-5, the V gene TRBV5-6; TCRdb indicates TRBD1, and absent DNA this call remains unverified. Germline V gene lookup returns CDR1 SGHDT and CDR2 YYEEEE. This CDR3 comprises 14 residues. CDR3: CASSLSQGNQPQHF.

V gene TRBV7-3 combines with J gene TRBJ1-3; TCRdb's D call, TRBD1, is unchecked because there is no DNA. Germline values: CDR1 SGHTA, CDR2 FQGTGA. The CDR3 has 15 residues. The CDR3 loop reads CASSLSRDSGNTIYF.

The chain uses TRBV7-2 and TRBJ2-7; there is no DNA to check the TCRdb D call of TRBD1. The CDR3 runs to 15 residues. CDR1 and CDR2 (germline): SGHTA, FQGNSA. CDR3 sequence reads: CASSLGGQRFYEQYF.

V and J are TRBV19 and TRBJ2-2; TCRdb outputs TRBD2, but without DNA this stays unchecked. Germline-derived CDR1 and CDR2 are LNHDA and SQIVND (reference sequence). The CDR3 extends over 15 amino acids. The CDR3 is CASSMREIHTGELFF.

The chain recombines TRBV24-1 with TRBJ2-5; TCRdb selects TRBD1, and the lack of DNA leaves this call unchecked. CDR1 and CDR2 from the germline V gene are KGHDR and SFDVKD. CDR3 size: 16 residues. The CDR3 is CATSDSLGQNQETQYF.

CDR3 sequence: CASSDSTSGRAPEQFF. The genes are TRBV25-1 and TRBJ2-1; TCRdb designates TRBD2, a call that cannot be tested without DNA. In germline, CDR1 is MGHDK, CDR2 SYGVNS. The CDR3 length is 16 residues. The full variable domain, in which reference TRBV25-1 and TRBJ2-1 provide the parts outside the CDR3, is EADIYQTPRYLVIGTGKKITLECSQTMGHDKMYWYQQDPGMELHLIHYSYGVNSTEKGDLSSESTVSRIRTEHFPLTLESARPSHTSQYLCASSDSTSGRAPEQFFGPGTRLTVL.

This chain links TRBV7-8 with TRBJ1-5; no DNA is available, so the TRBD1 call from TCRdb remains unchecked. This CDR3 is built from 18 residues. Per the germline V gene, CDR1 is SGHVS and CDR2 is FQNEAQ. CDR3 region: CASSLAESRDEDFQPQHF.

This CDR3 reads CASSTTSGRAGETQYF. The chain employs TRBV27 and TRBJ2-5; with no DNA, the TCRdb D assignment of TRBD2 cannot be verified. Germline V CDR1 and CDR2: MNHEY, SMNVEV (reference sequence). The CDR3 consists of 16 residues.

This chain connects TRBV12-3 or TRBV12-4 to TRBJ1-1; TCRdb proposes TRBD1, but this gene call is untestable without DNA. This CDR3 has 14 residues. The CDR3 reads CASSLEGRGTPAFF.

The gene calls are TRBV9 and TRBJ2-6; the TCRdb call, TRBD1, lacks DNA for checking. There are 17 residues in the CDR3. Germline V gives CDR1 SGDLS, CDR2 YYNGEE. The CDR3 sequence is CASSTSTASSGANVLTF.

The V call is TRBV5-1, the J call TRBJ2-3; TCRdb gives TRBD1 as the D gene, but with no DNA this cannot be confirmed. From germline, CDR1 is SGHRS and CDR2 YFSETQ. This CDR3 is 15 amino acids long. The CDR3 is CASSARDGGTDTQYF. Full variable domain (outside the CDR3, taken from reference TRBV5-1 and TRBJ2-3): KAGVTQTPRYLIKTRGQQVTLSCSPISGHRSVSWYQQTPGQGLQFLFEYFSETQRNKGNFPGRFSGRQFSNSRSEMNVSTLELGDSALYLCASSARDGGTDTQYFGPGTRLTVL.

V is TRBV19 and J is TRBJ2-7; TCRdb lists TRBD1, though no DNA is available to test this call. Germline loops: CDR1 LNHDA, CDR2 SQIVND (reference sequence). The CDR3 loop spans 14 amino acids. The CDR3 sequence: CASSNRDGTYEQYF.

This chain links TRBV6-5 with TRBJ2-2. The germline CDR1 and CDR2 sequences are MNHEY and SVGAGI. The CDR3 consists of 15 residues. CDR3 in amino acids: CASSFYWSGTGELFF.

The CDR3 reads CASSFSGLETQYF. The chain joins TRBV12-3 or TRBV12-4 to TRBJ2-5; TCRdb's D call, TRBD1, is unchecked because there is no DNA. The CDR3 length is 13 residues.